This entry features one T cell receptor (beta chain) sequence. Its cognate antigen is unknown. This sample was included in a study of vaccination effects on CD4 cells after COVID-19. V lost 4 bases and J 7 bases, leaving 13 bases between the germline ends. CDR3 size: 13 residues. CDR1 and CDR2 from the germline V gene are SEHNR and FQNEAQ (reference sequence). Some clones are missing from TCRdb's copy, which holds only in-frame ones; the method was immunoSEQ multiplex PCR. The table has 20,000 to 30,000 clones, about 70% seen once. Within the ViraFEST assay, antigen-specific CD4+ T cells underwent expansion with viral peptide pools prior to sequencing. Isolating CD4+ T cells followed approximately 10 days of culture. Either the mRNA-1273 or the BNT162b2 vaccine was given to participants as two doses. Vaccinated recipients, who were negative for nucleocapsid antibodies, had no history of SARS-CoV-2 infection. Days 3 and 7 saw half the medium replaced with IL-2 medium.

General observations from the study: Marked clonal contraction was seen in infection- and vaccine-induced clones late after vaccination.

This receptor was obtained from a human donor who received a COVID-19 vaccine. The chain carries TRBV7-9 and TRBJ1-1, with TRBD1 as a possible D gene (5 bases). Material: CD4+ T cells from PBMCs cultured with SARS-CoV-2 spike peptides, obtained after COVID-19 vaccination. The CDR3: CASSSIRDGEAFF. CDR3 DNA: TGTGCCAGCAGCTCCATAAGGGACGGTGAAGCTTTCTTT. Looking up the rest from reference TRBV7-9 and TRBJ1-1 gives the full variable domain: DTGVSQNPRHKITKRGQNVTFRCDPISEHNRLYWYRQTLGQGPEFLTYFQNEAQLEKSRLLSDRFSAERPKGSFSTLEIQRTEQGDSAMYLCASSSIRDGEAFFGQGTRLTVV.